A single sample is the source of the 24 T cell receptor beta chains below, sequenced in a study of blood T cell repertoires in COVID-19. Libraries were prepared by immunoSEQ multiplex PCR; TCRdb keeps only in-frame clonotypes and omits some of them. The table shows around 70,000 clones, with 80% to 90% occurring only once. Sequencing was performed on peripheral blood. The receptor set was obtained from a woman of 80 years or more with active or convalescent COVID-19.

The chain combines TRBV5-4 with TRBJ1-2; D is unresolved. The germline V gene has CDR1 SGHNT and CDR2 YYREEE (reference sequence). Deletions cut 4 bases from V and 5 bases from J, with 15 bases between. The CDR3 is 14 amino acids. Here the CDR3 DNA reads TGTGCCAGCAGCCCGGATTGGGCAGGTTATGGCTACACCTTC. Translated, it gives CASSPDWAGYGYTF.

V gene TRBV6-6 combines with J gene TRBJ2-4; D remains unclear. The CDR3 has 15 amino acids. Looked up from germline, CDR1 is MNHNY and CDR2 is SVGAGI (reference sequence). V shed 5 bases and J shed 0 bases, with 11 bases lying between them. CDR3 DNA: TGTGCCAGCAGTCCAGAGGTTCTAGCCAAAAACATTCAGTACTTC. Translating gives CASSPEVLAKNIQYF.

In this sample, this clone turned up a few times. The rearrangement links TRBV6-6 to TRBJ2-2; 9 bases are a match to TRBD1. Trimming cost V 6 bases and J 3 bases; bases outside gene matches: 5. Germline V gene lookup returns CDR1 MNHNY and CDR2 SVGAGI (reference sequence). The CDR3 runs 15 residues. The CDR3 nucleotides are TGTGCCAGCAGGACGGGACAGGGTCACACCGGGGAGCTGTTTTTT. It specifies CASRTGQGHTGELFF.

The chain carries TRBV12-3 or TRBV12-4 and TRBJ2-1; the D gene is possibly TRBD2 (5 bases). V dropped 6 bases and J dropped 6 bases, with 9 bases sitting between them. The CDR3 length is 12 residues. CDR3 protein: CASRGSGNEQFF. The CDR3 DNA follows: TGTGCCAGCAGAGGGAGCGGCAATGAGCAGTTCTTC.

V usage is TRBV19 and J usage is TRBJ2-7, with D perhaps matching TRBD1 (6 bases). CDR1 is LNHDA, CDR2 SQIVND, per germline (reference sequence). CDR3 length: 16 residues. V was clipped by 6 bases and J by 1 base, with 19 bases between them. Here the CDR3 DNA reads TGTGCCAGTAGACCGAATCGGGCAGGGGATTCCTACGAGCAGTACTTC. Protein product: CASRPNRAGDSYEQYF.

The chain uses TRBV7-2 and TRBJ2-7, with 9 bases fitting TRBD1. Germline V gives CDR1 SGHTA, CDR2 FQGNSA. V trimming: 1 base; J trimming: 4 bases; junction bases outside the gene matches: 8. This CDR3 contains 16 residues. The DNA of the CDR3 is TGTGCCAGCAGCTTAGGTGGGGGGACAGGGAGATACGAGCAGTACTTC. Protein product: CASSLGGGTGRYEQYF.

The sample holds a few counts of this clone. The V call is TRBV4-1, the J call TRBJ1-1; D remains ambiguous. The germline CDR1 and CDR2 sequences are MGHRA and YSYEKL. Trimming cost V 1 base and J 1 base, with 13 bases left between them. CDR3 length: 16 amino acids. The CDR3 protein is CASSQGVPLTNTEAFF. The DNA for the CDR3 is TGCGCCAGCAGCCAAGGTGTTCCACTTACGAACACTGAAGCTTTCTTT.

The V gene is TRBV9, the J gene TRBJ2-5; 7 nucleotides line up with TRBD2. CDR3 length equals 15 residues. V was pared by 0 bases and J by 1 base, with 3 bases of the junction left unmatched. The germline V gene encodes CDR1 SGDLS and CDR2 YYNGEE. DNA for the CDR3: TGTGCCAGCAGCGTAGAGACTAGCCCCCAAGAGACCCAGTACTTC. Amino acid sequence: CASSVETSPQETQYF. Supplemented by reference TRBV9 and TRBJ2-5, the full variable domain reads DSGVTQTPKHLITATGQRVTLRCSPRSGDLSVYWYQQSLDQGLQFLIQYYNGEERAKGNILERFSAQQFPDLHSELNLSSLELGDSALYFCASSVETSPQETQYFGPGTRLLVL.

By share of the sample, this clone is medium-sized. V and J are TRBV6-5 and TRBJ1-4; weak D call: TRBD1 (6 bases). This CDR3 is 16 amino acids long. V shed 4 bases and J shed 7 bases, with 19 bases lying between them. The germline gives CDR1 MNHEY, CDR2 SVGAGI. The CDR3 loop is CASSFSRQVLGEKLFF. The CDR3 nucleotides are TGTGCCAGCAGTTTTTCTCGACAGGTTTTGGGTGAAAAACTGTTTTTT.

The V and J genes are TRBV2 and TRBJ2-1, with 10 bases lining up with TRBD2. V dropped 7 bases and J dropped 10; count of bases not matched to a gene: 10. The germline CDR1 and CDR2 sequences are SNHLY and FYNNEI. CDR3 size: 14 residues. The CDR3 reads CASNLAFSGREQFF. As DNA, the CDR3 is TGTGCCAGCAACCTTGCCTTTAGCGGGAGGGAGCAGTTCTTC.

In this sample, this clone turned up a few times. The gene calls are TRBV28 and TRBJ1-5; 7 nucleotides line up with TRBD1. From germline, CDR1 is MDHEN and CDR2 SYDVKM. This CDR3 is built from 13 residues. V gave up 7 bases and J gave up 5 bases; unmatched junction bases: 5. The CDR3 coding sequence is TGTGCCAGCATTCCCCAGGGGGATCAGCCCCAGCATTTT. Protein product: CASIPQGDQPQHF.

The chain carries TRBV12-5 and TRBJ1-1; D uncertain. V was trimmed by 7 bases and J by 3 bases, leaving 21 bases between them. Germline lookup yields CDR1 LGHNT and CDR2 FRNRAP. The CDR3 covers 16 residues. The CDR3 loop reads CASAFLAEGKHTEAFF. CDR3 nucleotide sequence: TGTGCTAGTGCTTTTTTAGCGGAAGGGAAGCACACTGAAGCTTTCTTT. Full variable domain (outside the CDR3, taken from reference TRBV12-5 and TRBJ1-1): DARVTQTPRHKVTEMGQEVTMRCQPILGHNTVFWYRQTMMQGLELLAYFRNRAPLDDSGMPKDRFSAEMPDATLATLKIQPSEPRDSAVYFCASAFLAEGKHTEAFFGQGTRLTVV.

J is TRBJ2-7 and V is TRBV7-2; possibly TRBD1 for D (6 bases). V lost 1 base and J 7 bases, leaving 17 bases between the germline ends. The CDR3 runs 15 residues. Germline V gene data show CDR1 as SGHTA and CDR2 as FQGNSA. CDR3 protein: CASSLGQGRTWEQYF. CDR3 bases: TGTGCCAGCAGCTTAGGGCAGGGGCGTACGTGGGAGCAGTACTTC.

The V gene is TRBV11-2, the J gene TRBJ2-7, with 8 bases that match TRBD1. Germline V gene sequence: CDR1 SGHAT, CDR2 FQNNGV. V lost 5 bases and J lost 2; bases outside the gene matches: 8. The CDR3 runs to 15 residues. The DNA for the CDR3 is TGTGCCAGCAGCATTCCGGGACAGGTAACCTACGAGCAGTACTTC. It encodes CASSIPGQVTYEQYF.

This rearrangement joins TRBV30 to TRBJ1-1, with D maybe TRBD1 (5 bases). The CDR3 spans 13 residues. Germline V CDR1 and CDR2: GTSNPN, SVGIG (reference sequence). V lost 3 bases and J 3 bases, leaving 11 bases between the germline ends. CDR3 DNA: TGTGCCTGGAGACAGGAGCCTTACACTGAAGCTTTCTTT. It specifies CAWRQEPYTEAFF.

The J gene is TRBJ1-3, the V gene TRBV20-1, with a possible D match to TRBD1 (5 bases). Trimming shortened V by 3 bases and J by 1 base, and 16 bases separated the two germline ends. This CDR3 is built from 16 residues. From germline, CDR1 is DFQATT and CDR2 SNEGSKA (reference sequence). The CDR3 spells CSASPPGMLSGNTIYF. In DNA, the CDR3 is TGCAGTGCTAGTCCGCCAGGGATGCTTTCTGGAAACACCATATATTTT.

The CDR3 bases are TGTGCCAGTAGCCAGGGTCCCGGAAACACCATATATTTT. Its translation: CASSQGPGNTIYF. V gene TRBV19 combines with J gene TRBJ1-3; the D gene is possibly TRBD1 (5 bases). This CDR3 is 13 amino acids long. The ends were cut back, 6 bases at V and 4 bases at J, with 10 bases in the middle. Germline V gives CDR1 LNHDA, CDR2 SQIVND (reference sequence). Drawing the rest from reference TRBV19 and TRBJ1-3, the complete variable domain is DGGITQSPKYLFRKEGQNVTLSCEQNLNHDAMYWYRQDPGQGLRLIYYSQIVNDFQKGDIAEGYSVSREKKESFPLTVTSAQKNPTAFYLCASSQGPGNTIYFGEGSWLTVV.

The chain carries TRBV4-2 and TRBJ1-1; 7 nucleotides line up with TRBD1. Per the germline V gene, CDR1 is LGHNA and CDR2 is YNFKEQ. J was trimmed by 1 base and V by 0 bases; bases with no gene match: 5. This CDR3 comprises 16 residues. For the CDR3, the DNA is TGTGCCAGCAGCCAAGAATTCAAGGGGGCGAACACTGAAGCTTTCTTT. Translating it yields CASSQEFKGANTEAFF.

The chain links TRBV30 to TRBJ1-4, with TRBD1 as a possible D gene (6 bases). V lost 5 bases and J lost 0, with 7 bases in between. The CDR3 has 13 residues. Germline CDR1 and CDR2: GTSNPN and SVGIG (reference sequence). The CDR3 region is CAWGQSTNEKLFF. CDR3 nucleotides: TGTGCCTGGGGACAGTCAACTAATGAAAAACTGTTTTTT.

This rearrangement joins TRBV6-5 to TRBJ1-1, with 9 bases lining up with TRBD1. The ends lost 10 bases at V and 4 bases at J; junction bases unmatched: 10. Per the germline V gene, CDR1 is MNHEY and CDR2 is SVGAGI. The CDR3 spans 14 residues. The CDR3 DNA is TGTGCCACCTACTCCGGGACAGGGTCCACTGAAGCTTTCTTT. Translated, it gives CATYSGTGSTEAFF.

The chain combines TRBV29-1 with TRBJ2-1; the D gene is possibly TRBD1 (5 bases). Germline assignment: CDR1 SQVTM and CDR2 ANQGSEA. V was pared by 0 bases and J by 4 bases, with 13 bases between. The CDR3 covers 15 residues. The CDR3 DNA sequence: TGCAGCGTTGAAGATCAAAGGACACCGTACAATGAGCAGTTCTTC. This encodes CSVEDQRTPYNEQFF.

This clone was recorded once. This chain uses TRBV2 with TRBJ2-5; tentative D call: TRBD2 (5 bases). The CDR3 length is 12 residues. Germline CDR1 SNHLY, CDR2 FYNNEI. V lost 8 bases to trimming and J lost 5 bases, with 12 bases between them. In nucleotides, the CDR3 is TGTGCCAGCCACGGGGTTGGGGAGACCCAGTACTTC. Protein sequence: CASHGVGETQYF.

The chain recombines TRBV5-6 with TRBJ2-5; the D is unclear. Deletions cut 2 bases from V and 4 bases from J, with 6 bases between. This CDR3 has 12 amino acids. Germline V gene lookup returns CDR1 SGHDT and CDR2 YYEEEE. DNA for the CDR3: TGTGCCAGCAGCTTTCTCAGAGAGACCCAGTACTTC. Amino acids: CASSFLRETQYF.

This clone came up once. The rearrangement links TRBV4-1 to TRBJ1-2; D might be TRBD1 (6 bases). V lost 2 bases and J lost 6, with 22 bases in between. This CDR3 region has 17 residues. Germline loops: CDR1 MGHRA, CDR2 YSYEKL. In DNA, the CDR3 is TGCGCCAGCAGCCAACTCCCCCTTGGGCTAGGGGGACATGGCTACACCTTC. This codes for CASSQLPLGLGGHGYTF.